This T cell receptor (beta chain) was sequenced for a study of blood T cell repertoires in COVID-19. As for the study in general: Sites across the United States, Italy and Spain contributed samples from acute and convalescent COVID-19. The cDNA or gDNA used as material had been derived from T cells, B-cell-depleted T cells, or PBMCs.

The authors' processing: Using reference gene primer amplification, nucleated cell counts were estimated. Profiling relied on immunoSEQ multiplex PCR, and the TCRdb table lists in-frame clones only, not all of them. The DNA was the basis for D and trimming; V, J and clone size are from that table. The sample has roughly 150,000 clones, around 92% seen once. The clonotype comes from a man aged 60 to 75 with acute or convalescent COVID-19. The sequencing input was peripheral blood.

This CDR3 reads CAWIPTRTDVNTGELFF. CDR3 nucleotide sequence: TGTGCCTGGATTCCCACTAGGACGGATGTCAACACCGGGGAGCTGTTTTTT. V and J are TRBV30 and TRBJ2-2; tentatively, D is TRBD2 (5 bases). The germline CDR1 and CDR2 sequences are GTSNPN and SVGIG (reference sequence). This CDR3 has 17 amino acids. The V and J ends lost 4 bases and 2 bases respectively, with 20 bases between them.